The 4 T cell receptor beta chains in this list originate from one sample, sequenced in a study of T cell responses to AZD1222 COVID-19 vaccine. The assay was immunoSEQ multiplex PCR, and TCRdb's table has in-frame clones only and misses some. The sample includes about 73,000 clones, 70% to 90% of them seen just once. Sequencing was performed on peripheral blood, taken on day 0 of AZD1222 vaccination. The receptors shown here come from an adult in good health.

This sequence joins TRBV18 and TRBJ2-7, with D possibly TRBD1 on 6 matching bases. CDR1 is KGHSH, CDR2 LQKENI, per germline. The CDR3 is 17 residues long. Trimming cost V 2 bases and J 4 bases, with 21 bases left between them. CDR3 nucleotides: TGTGCCAGCTCACCAGAGGGGGTCGTAGGTTCGGCTTACGAGCAGTACTTC. This translates into CASSPEGVVGSAYEQYF.

The gene calls are TRBV6-5 and TRBJ2-2; perhaps TRBD2 as D (5 bases). The germline V gene encodes CDR1 MNHEY and CDR2 SVGAGI. The CDR3 extends over 15 amino acids. Trimming shortened V by 6 bases and J by 6 bases, and 17 bases separated the two germline ends. The CDR3 loop is CASRWETTQAGELFF. The CDR3, as DNA: TGTGCCAGCAGGTGGGAGACTACCCAGGCCGGGGAGCTGTTTTTT.

The J gene is TRBJ1-1, the V gene TRBV7-8, with unresolved D. The CDR3 runs to 14 residues. Looked up from germline, CDR1 is SGHVS and CDR2 is FQNEAQ. With 5 bases removed from V and 2 bases from J, the gap between germline ends came to 12 bases. CDR3 nucleotide sequence: TGTGCCAGCAGCGGGCAGCACCCTAACACTGAAGCTTTCTTT. This codes for CASSGQHPNTEAFF.

The chain is built from TRBV6-5 and TRBJ1-1; D uncertain. The germline V gene encodes CDR1 MNHEY and CDR2 SVGAGI. V lost 2 bases and J 1 base, leaving 5 bases between the germline ends. CDR3 length: 13 residues. The CDR3 coding sequence is TGTGCCAGCAGTTACCGTGCGAACACTGAAGCTTTCTTT. It is translated as CASSYRANTEAFF.